The T cell receptor (beta chain) under discussion was sequenced for a study of molecular identifiers for immune sequencing clone quantification. V was trimmed by 5 bases and J by 11 bases, leaving 12 bases between them. The CDR3 consists of 11 residues. Germline V gene data show CDR1 as MDHEN and CDR2 as SYDVKM. Study-wide results and limits: Effector cells kept over 98% of their molecules in clones above 20 RNA copies, while naive cells kept under 1% there. Highly expanded clone sizes could be underestimated through barcode sharing by identical TCR molecules.

Each CDR3 protein gets one entry after TCRdb re-called the PCR reads with MiXCR. The sample shows some 100,000 distinct CDR3 sequences, over 30% of them seen only once. On this clonotype: Its target is not known.

The receptor comes from a human donor in good health. Some libraries in this study had Jurkat cell RNA spiked in. The chain uses TRBV28 and TRBJ1-1; D is unresolved. The sequenced material came from naive CD8+ T cells from blood, with Jurkat cell RNA spiked in. Indicated subset: FACS-sorted CD8+CD4-CCR7+CD45RA+ naive T cells. The CDR3: CASSPGNSAFF. CDR3 coding DNA: TGTGCCAGCAGTCCCGGGAACTCGGCTTTCTTT.